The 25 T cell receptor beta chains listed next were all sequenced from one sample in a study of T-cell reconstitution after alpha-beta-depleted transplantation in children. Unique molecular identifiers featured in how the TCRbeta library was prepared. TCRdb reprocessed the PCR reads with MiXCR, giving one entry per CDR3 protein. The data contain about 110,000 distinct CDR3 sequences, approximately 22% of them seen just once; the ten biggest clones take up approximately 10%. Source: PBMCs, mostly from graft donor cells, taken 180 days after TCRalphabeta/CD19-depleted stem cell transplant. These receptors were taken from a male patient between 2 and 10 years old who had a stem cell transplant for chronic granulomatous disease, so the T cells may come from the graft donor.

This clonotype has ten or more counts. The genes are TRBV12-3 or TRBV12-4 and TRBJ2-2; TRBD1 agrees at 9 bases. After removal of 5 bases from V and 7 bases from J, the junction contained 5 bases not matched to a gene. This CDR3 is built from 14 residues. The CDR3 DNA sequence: TGTGCCAGCAGTCCCGGGACAGGGATCGGGGAGCTGTTTTTT. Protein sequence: CASSPGTGIGELFF.

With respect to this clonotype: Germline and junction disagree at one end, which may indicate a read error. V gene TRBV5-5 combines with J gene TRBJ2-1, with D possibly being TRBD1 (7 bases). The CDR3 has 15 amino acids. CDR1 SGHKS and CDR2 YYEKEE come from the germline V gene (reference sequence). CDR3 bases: TGTGCCAGCAGCCTCCGGGACAGCGATTCCGCCCTGGGAGGTTTC. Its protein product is CASSLRDSDSALGGF.

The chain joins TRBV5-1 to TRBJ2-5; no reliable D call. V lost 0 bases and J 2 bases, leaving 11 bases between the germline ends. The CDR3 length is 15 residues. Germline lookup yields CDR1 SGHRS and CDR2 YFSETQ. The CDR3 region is CASSLVAPGQETQYF. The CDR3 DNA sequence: TGCGCCAGCAGCTTGGTCGCCCCAGGACAAGAGACCCAGTACTTC.

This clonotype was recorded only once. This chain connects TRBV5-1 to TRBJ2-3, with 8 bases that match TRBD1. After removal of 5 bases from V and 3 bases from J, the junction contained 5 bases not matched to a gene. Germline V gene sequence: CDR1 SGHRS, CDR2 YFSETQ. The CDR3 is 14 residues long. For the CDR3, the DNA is TGCGCCAGCAGACAAACAGGGGGGACAGATACGCAGTATTTT. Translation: CASRQTGGTDTQYF.

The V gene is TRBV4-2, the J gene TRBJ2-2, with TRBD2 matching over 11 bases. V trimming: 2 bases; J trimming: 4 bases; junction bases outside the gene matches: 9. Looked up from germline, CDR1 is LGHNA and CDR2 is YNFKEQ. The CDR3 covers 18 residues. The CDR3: CASSQPGLAAGPTGELFF. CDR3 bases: TGTGCCAGCAGCCAACCGGGACTAGCGGCCGGACCCACCGGGGAGCTGTTTTTT.

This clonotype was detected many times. CDR3 protein: CASSRTSYEQYF. The CDR3 region has the DNA TGCGCCAGCAGCCGGACTAGTTACGAGCAGTACTTC. This chain uses TRBV5-1 with TRBJ2-7; TRBD2 aligns across 7 bases. With 4 bases clipped from V and 4 bases from J, the junction kept 2 bases outside the gene matches. This CDR3 region has 12 residues. Germline CDR1 reads SGHRS; CDR2 reads YFSETQ.

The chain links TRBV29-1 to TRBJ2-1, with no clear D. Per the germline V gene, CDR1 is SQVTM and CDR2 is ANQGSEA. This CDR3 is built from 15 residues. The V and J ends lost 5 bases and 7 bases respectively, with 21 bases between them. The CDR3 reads CSVFGTVTVFNEQFF. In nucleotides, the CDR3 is TGCAGCGTTTTTGGCACAGTAACAGTTTTTAATGAGCAGTTCTTC.

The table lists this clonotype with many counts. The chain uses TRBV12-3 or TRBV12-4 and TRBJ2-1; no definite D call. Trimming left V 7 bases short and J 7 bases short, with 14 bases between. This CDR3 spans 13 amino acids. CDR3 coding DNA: TGTGCCAGCAAGCCTCCCCTAACGAATGAGCAGTTCTTC. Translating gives CASKPPLTNEQFF.

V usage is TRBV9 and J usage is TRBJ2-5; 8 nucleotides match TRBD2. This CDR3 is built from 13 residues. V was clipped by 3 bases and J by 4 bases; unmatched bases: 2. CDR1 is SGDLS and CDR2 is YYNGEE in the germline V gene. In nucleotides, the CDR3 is TGTGCCAGCAGCGCCGGGACTAGAGAGACCCAGTACTTC. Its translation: CASSAGTRETQYF.

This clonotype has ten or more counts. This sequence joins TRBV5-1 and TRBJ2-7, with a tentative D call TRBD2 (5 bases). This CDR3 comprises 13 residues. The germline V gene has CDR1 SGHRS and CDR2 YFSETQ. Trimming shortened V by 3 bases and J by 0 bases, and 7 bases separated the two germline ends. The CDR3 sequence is CASSYGNSYEQYF. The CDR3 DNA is TGCGCCAGCAGCTACGGGAACTCCTACGAGCAGTACTTC.

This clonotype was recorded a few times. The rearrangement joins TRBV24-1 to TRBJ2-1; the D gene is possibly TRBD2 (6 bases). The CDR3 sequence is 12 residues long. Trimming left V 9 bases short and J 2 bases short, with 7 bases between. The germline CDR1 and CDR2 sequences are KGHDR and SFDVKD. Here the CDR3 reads CATGTPYNEQFF. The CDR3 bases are TGTGCCACCGGGACTCCCTACAATGAGCAGTTCTTC.

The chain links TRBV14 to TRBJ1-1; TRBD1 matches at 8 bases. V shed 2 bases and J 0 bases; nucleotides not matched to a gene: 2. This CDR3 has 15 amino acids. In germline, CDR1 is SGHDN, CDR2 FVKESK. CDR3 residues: CASSQQTGVNTEAFF. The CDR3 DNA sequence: TGTGCCAGCAGCCAACAGACAGGGGTGAACACTGAAGCTTTCTTT.

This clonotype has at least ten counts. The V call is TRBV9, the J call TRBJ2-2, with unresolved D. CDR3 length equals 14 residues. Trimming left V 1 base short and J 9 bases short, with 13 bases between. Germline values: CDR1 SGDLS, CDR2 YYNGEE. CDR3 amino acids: CASSVLSPARELFF. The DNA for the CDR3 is TGTGCCAGCAGCGTACTGTCCCCAGCTCGGGAGCTGTTTTTT.

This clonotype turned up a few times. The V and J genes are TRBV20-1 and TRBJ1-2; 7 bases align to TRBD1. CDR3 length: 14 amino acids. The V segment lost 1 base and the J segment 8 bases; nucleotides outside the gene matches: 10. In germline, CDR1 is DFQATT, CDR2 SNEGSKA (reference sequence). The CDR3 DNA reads TGCAGTGCTAGAGGGATTTCAGGGGGGGTGGGCTACACCTTC. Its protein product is CSARGISGGVGYTF.

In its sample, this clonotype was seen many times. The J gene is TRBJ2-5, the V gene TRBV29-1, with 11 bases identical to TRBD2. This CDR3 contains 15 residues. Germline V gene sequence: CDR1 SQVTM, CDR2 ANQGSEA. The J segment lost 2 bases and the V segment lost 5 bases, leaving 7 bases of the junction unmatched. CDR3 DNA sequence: TGCAGCGTTCGGACTAGCGGGCTCGGTCAAGAGACCCAGTACTTC. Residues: CSVRTSGLGQETQYF.

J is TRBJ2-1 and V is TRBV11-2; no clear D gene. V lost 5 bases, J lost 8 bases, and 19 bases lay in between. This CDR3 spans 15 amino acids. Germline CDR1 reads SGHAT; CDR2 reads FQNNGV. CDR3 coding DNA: TGTGCCAGCAGCCCGATAAGGACCGCCCTCTATGAGCAGTTCTTC. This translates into CASSPIRTALYEQFF.

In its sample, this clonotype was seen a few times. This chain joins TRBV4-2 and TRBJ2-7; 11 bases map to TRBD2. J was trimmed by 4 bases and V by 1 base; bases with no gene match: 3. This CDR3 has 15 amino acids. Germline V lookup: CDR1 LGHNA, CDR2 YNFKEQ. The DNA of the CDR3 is TGTGCCAGCAGCCAAGCAGGGACTAGCGGTTACGAGCAGTACTTC. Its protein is CASSQAGTSGYEQYF.

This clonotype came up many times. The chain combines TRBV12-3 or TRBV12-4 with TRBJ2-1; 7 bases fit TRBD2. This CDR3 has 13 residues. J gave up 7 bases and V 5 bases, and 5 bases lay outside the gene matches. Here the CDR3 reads CASSRGSLNEQFF. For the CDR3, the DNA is TGTGCCAGCAGTCGCGGGAGTCTGAATGAGCAGTTCTTC.

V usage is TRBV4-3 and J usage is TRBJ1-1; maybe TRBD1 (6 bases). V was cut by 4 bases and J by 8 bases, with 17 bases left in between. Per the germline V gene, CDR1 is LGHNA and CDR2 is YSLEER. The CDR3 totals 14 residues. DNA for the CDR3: TGCGCCAGCAGCCGCAGCAGGGGAAGGGTCGAAGCTTTCTTT. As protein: CASSRSRGRVEAFF.

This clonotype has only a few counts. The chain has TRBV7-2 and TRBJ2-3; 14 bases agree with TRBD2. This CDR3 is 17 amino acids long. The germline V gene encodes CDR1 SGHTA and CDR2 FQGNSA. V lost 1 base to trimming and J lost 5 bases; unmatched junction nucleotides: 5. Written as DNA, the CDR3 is TGTGCCAGCAGCTTAGGACTAGCGGGAGGGCCCGGAGATACGCAGTATTTT. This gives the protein CASSLGLAGGPGDTQYF.

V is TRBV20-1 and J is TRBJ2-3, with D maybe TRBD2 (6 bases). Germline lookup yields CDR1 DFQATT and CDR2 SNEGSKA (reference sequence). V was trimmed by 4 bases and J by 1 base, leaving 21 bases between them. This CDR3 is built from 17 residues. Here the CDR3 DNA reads TGCAGTGCTATCGGCTCCGGGGGACTGACTGGCACAGATACGCAGTATTTT. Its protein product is CSAIGSGGLTGTDTQYF.

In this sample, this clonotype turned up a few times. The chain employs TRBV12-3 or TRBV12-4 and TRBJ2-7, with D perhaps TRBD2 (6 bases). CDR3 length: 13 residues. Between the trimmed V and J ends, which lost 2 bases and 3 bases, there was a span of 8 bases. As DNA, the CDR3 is TGTGCCAGCAGTTTAATGGGGGGCTACGAGCAGTACTTC. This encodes CASSLMGGYEQYF.

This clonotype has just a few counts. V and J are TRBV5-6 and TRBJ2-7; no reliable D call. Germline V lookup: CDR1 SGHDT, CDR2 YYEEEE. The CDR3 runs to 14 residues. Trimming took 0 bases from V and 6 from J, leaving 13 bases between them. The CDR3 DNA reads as TGTGCCAGCAGCTTGGTCGGGTTGTCGGGCGAGCAGTACTTC. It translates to CASSLVGLSGEQYF.

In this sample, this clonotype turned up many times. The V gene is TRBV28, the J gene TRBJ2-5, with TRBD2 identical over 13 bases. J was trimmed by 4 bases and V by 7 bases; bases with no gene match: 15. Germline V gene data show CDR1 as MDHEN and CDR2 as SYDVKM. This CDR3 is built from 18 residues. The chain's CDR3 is CASTQRGLAGKRLETQYF. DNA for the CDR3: TGTGCCAGCACCCAGAGGGGACTAGCGGGAAAGAGACTAGAGACCCAGTACTTC. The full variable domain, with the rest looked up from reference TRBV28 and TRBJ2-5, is DVKVTQSSRYLVKRTGEKVFLECVQDMDHENMFWYRQDPGLGLRLIYFSYDVKMKEKGDIPEGYSVSREKKERFSLILESASTNQTSMYLCASTQRGLAGKRLETQYFGPGTRLLVL.

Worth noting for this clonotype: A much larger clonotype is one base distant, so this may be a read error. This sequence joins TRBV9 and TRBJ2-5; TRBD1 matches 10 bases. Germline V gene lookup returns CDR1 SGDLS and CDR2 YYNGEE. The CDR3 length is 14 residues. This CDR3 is CASSRDRGQDTQYF. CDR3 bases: TGTGCCAGCAGCCGGGACAGGGGCCAAGACACCCAGTACTTC.